Here is one T cell receptor beta chain with its context. This record comes from a study of blood T cell repertoires in COVID-19. Overall study context: Italy, Spain and the United States were the sources of the convalescent and acute COVID-19 samples. The analysed material was cDNA or gDNA that came from T cells, B-cell-depleted T cells, or PBMCs.

CDR3 length: 17 amino acids. Germline values: CDR1 KGHSY, CDR2 FQNENV. The V gene end was trimmed by 2 bases and the J gene end by 10 bases; junction bases not matched to a gene: 10. Only in-frame clones appear in the TCRdb table, and some are missing; sequencing was by immunoSEQ multiplex PCR. The profile shows approximately 220,000 clones, about 83% of them singletons. Sequencing was done on a sample of peripheral blood. V usage is TRBV16 and J usage is TRBJ2-2; TRBD2 matches 13 bases. The TCR was taken from a man between 60 and 70 years old who had recovered from COVID-19. CDR3 in amino acids: CASSQKRGLAGWKELFF. The CDR3 nucleotides are TGTGCCAGCAGCCAAAAAAGGGGACTAGCGGGATGGAAGGAGCTGTTTTTT.